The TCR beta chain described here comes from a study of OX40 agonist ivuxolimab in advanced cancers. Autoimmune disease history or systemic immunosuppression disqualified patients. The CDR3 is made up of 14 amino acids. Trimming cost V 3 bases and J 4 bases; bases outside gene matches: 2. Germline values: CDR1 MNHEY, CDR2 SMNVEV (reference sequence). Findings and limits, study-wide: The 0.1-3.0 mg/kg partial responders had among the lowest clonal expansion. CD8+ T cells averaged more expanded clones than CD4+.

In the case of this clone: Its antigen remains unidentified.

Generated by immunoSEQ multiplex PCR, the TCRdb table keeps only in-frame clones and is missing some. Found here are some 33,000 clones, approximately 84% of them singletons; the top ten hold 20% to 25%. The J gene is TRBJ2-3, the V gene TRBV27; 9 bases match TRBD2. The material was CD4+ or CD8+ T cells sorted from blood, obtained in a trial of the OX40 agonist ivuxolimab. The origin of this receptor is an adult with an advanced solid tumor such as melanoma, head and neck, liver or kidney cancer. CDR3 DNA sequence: TGTGCCAGCAGTTTTCTAGCGGGGCCAGATACGCAGTATTTT. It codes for CASSFLAGPDTQYF.